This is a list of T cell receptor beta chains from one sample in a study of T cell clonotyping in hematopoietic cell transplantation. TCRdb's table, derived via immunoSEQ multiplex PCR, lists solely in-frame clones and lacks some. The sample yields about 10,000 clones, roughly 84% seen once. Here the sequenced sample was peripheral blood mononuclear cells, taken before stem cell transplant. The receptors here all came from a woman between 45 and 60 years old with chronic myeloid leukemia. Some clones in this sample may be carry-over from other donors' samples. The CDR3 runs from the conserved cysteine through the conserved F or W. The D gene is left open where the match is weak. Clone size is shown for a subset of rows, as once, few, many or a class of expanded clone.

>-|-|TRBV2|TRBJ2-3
TGTGCCAGCAGTGAACCTTTAACAGATACGCAGTATTTT
CASSEPLTDTQYF
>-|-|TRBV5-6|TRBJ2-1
TGTGCCAGCAGCGCCCAGGAAGCCGGCTCCTACAATGAGCAGTTCTTC
CASSAQEAGSYNEQFF
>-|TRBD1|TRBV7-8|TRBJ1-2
TGTGCCAGCAGCGTGAGGACAGGGGGCTCTGGCTACACCTTC
CASSVRTGGSGYTF
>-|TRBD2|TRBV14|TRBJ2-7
TGTGCCAGCAATCCTAGCGGGAGGGCCCTAACCGAGCAGTACTTC
CASNPSGRALTEQYF
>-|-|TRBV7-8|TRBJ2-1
TGTGCCAGCAGCTTAGTATCTTTGCATGAGCAGTTCTTC
CASSLVSLHEQFF
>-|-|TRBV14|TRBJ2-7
TGTGCCAGCAGCCAATGGACAGCATCCTACGAGCAGTACTTC
CASSQWTASYEQYF
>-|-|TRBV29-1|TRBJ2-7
TGCAGCGTTGAGTCAAGCGGAAACACCTACGAGCAGTACTTC
CSVESSGNTYEQYF
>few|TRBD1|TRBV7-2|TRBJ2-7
TGTGCCAGCAGCCCCGACAGGGTGGGCGAGCAGTACTTC
CASSPDRVGEQYF
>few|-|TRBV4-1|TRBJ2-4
TGCGCCAGCAGCCAAGACGACTCTTGGCAGGGGGCCAAAAACATTCAGTACTTC
CASSQDDSWQGAKNIQYF
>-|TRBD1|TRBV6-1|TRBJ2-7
TGTGCCAGCAGTAGACAGGGTGGGAGCGAGCAGTACTTC
CASSRQGGSEQYF
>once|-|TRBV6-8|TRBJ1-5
TGTGCCAGCAGTTTAGCCAGGGTCAATCAGCCCCAGCATTTT
CASSLARVNQPQHF
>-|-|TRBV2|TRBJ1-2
TGTGCCAGCGTCAGGGGCCCCTTGGGCGGCTACACCTTC
CASVRGPLGGYTF
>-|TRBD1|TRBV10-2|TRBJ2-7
TGCGCCAGCAGTGAACCGGGACAGGGGCCTACGGAGCAGTACTTC
CASSEPGQGPTEQYF
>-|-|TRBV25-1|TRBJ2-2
TGTGCCAGCAGTCTAGACTCGGGACCTAACACCGGGGAGCTGTTTTTT
CASSLDSGPNTGELFF
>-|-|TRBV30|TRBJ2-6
TGTGCCTGGAGACGTTGGGGGCAGCCTCGGTCTGGGGCCAACGTCCTGACTTTC
CAWRRWGQPRSGANVLTF
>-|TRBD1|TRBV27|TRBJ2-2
TGTGCCAGCAGTTCTCGACAGGGTCTCACCGGGGAGCTGTTTTTT
CASSSRQGLTGELFF
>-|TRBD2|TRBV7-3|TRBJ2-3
TGTGCCAGCAGCGTAGCGGGAGCCCTCACAGATACGCAGTATTTT
CASSVAGALTDTQYF
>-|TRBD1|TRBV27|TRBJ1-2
TGTGCCAGCACCCCAGGACAGGGAAACTATGGCTACACCTTC
CASTPGQGNYGYTF
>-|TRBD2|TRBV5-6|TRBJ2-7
TGTGCCAGCAGCTCGGGAGGGCGGCTAAGAGAGCAGTACTTC
CASSSGGRLREQYF
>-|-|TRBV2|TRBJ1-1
TGTGCCAGCAGTGAAGCGCAGAACACTGAAGCTTTCTTT
CASSEAQNTEAFF
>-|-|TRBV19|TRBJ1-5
TGTGCCAGTAGTATACGGCAGGGAAGAGGCAATCAGCCCCAGCATTTT
CASSIRQGRGNQPQHF
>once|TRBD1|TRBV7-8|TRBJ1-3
TGTGCCAGCAGCCTGGGGACAGGGGGTTACTCTGGAAACACCATATATTTT
CASSLGTGGYSGNTIYF
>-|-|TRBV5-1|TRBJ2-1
TGCGCCACCGCAGGGGGGGGTTGGAGCTCCTACAATGAGCAGTTCTTC
CATAGGGWSSYNEQFF
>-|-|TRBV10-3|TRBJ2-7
TGTGCCATCAGCGGGCTGGGGGCTTTGGAGCAGTACTTC
CAISGLGALEQYF
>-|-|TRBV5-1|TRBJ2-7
TGCGCCAGCAGCGCGTCTAGGGGATACGAGCAGTACTTC
CASSASRGYEQYF
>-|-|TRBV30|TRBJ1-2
TGTGCCTGCACATCGTGGAGGGTTCGCTATGGCTACACCTTC
CACTSWRVRYGYTF
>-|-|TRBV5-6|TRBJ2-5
TGTGCCAGCAGCCCCCCACCGGGGAGCCTTAACCAAGAAACCCAGTACTTC
CASSPPPGSLNQETQYF
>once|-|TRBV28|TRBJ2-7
TGTGCCAGCAGTCTCCCAGGGATTTCTCTTCGGGAGCAGTACTTC
CASSLPGISLREQYF
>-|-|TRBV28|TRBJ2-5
TGTGCCAGCAGTCGCCGAGGTGGAGAGACCCAGTACTTC
CASSRRGGETQYF
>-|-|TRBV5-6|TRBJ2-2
TGTGCCAGCAGCTCCTCTCCAGCGGGCAACACCGGGGAGCTGTTTTTT
CASSSSPAGNTGELFF
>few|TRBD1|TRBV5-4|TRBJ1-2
TGTGCCAGCAGCTTGGGGACAGGAGGGGGCTACACCTTC
CASSLGTGGGYTF
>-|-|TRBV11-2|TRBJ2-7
TGTGCCAGCAGCTTTAAGCAGGGGAACGAGCAGTACTTC
CASSFKQGNEQYF
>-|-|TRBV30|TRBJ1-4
TGTGCCTGGAGGATGGCGGGGGCTAATGAAAAACTGTTTTTT
CAWRMAGANEKLFF
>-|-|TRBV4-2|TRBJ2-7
TGTGCCAGCAGCTCCCACAACTACGAGCAGTACTTC
CASSSHNYEQYF
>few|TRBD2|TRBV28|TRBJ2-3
TGTGCCAGCTCCTTTAGCGGGCCTACTAGCACAGATACGCAGTATTTT
CASSFSGPTSTDTQYF
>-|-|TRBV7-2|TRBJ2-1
TGTGCCAGCAGCTTAGGCGCCTACAATGAGCAGTTCTTC
CASSLGAYNEQFF
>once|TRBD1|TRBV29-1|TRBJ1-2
TGCAGCTCAACCGCCGGACAGGGCTATGGCTACACCTTC
CSSTAGQGYGYTF
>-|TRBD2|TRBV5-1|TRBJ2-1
TGCGCCAGCAGCTTACTAGCGGCACCTGACAACAATGAGCAGTTCTTC
CASSLLAAPDNNEQFF
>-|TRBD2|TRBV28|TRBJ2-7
TGTGCCAGCAGTGCCCTAGCGGGAGACTACGAGCAGTACTTC
CASSALAGDYEQYF
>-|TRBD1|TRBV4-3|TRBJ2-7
TGCGCCAGCAGCCAAGAGACAGGGGGAACCTACGAGCAGTACTTC
CASSQETGGTYEQYF
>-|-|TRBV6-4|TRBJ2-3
TGTGCCAGCAGTGCCCTCGGCGGCACAGATACGCAGTATTTT
CASSALGGTDTQYF